The clone carrying this TCR beta chain came up many times. The sample comes from a study of T cells in Graves' hyperthyroidism and ophthalmopathy. TCR beta CDR3 regions were amplified from RNA transcripts. The HTBI primer set served for first-round RT-PCR of the TCR CDR3. TCRdb analysed the multiplex PCR reads with MiXCR anew, one entry per CDR3 protein. Of 470,000 or so distinct CDR3 sequences listed, less than 25% were seen once; the top ten hold around 27%. Trimming left V 5 bases short and J 5 bases short, with 18 bases between. From germline, CDR1 is DFQATT and CDR2 SNEGSKA (reference sequence). The CDR3 has 14 residues. Exclusion followed for patients with uncontrolled infection, other autoimmune disease, pregnancy or lactation.

Sequencing used blood. V gene TRBV20-1 combines with J gene TRBJ1-1, with D possibly being TRBD1 (6 bases). The receptor was isolated from a man aged 18 to 30 with Graves' hyperthyroidism. Written as DNA, the CDR3 is TGCAGTGCTGCAGGGGACCAACCTCGAACTGAAGCTTTCTTT. The encoded protein is CSAAGDQPRTEAFF.